The 30 T cell receptor beta chains presented below share a single source sample, sequenced in a study of T cells in Graves' hyperthyroidism and ophthalmopathy. TCR beta CDR3 regions were amplified from RNA transcripts. Using the HTBI primer set, a first-round RT-PCR was run on the TCR CDR3. Each CDR3 protein is one row after TCRdb ran MiXCR on the multiplex PCR reads. The sample consists of just over 550,000 distinct CDR3 sequences, 46% of them appearing once. Sequencing used peripheral blood or thyroid tissue (not recorded which). These receptors all stem from a woman aged 18-29 years with Graves' hyperthyroidism.

This clonotype was detected a few times. V gene TRBV9 combines with J gene TRBJ2-7; D uncertain. Germline V gene sequence: CDR1 SGDLS, CDR2 YYNGEE. Deletions cut 0 bases from V and 6 bases from J, with 7 bases between. The CDR3 extends over 12 amino acids. The DNA for the CDR3 is TGTGCCAGCAGCGTAGGTCTGGGCGAGCAGTACTTC. It encodes CASSVGLGEQYF.

With respect to this clonotype: A much more abundant neighbour one base away suggests this may be a read error. The chain combines TRBV29-1 with TRBJ2-7; TRBD1 aligns across 7 bases. Germline-derived CDR1 and CDR2 are SQVTM and ANQGSEA. The CDR3 has 14 amino acids. The trim removed 5 bases at V and 3 bases at J, leaving 10 bases unmatched. CDR3 sequence reads: CSVRQGSPYYEQYF. The CDR3 DNA reads as TGCAGCGTTCGACAGGGAAGCCCCTACTACGAGCAGTACTTC.

The chain employs TRBV10-3 and TRBJ2-5; 12 bases are shared with TRBD2. Germline CDR1 ENHRY, CDR2 SYGVKD. V lost 6 bases to trimming and J lost 4 bases; unmatched junction nucleotides: 12. The CDR3 length is 17 residues. This CDR3 reads CAISRLAGGPIAETQYF. The CDR3 DNA is TGTGCCATCAGCCGCCTAGCGGGAGGGCCGATCGCAGAGACCCAGTACTTC.

The sample holds one count of this clonotype. The chain combines TRBV6-1 with TRBJ1-1, with 9 bases aligning to TRBD1. CDR3 length: 15 residues. Trimming took 6 bases from V and 11 from J; bases not matched to a gene: 16. Germline loops: CDR1 MNHNS, CDR2 SASEGT. The CDR3 nucleotides read TGTGCCAGCAGCCCCCCGGGACAGGGCGACCTCGGGGCTTTCTTT. Its translation is CASSPPGQGDLGAFF.

On this clonotype: A junction end diverges from the germline sequence, so it may reflect a read error. The chain's CDR3 is CASSSGRLAVTYEQYF. In DNA, the CDR3 is TGTGCCAGCAGTTCGGGTCGACTAGCGGTAACCTACGAGCAGTACTTC. The V and J genes are TRBV10-3 and TRBJ2-7, with 9 bases fitting TRBD2. Looked up from germline, CDR1 is ENHRY and CDR2 is SYGVKD. This CDR3 is 16 amino acids long.

Points on this clonotype: With a much larger clone just one base away, this may be a read error. As DNA, the CDR3 is TGTGCCAGCAGCGTAGAACTAGCGGAAGAGACCCAGTACTTC. Translation: CASSVELAEETQYF. The chain combines TRBV9 with TRBJ2-7; 8 bases fit TRBD2. Judging by the DNA end, TRBJ2-5 fits better; the J call may be wrong. This CDR3 is built from 14 residues. CDR1 is SGDLS and CDR2 is YYNGEE in the germline V gene.

The table lists this clonotype with many counts. The chain employs TRBV7-8 and TRBJ1-1; no firm D call. Germline values: CDR1 SGHVS, CDR2 FQNEAQ. The ends were cut back, 5 bases at V and 5 bases at J, with 15 bases in the middle. The CDR3 length is 14 residues. CDR3 in amino acids: CASSLGKPLTEAFF. DNA for the CDR3: TGTGCCAGCAGCCTCGGGAAGCCCCTTACTGAAGCTTTCTTT.

In this sample, this clonotype turned up many times. The chain combines TRBV7-9 with TRBJ2-7; D unclear. This CDR3 contains 13 residues. Deletions cut 2 bases from V and 7 bases from J, with 12 bases between. Germline lookup yields CDR1 SEHNR and CDR2 FQNEAQ (reference sequence). The DNA of the CDR3 is TGTGCCAGCAGCTTAACGGAGTCTTGGGAGCAGTACTTC. It is translated as CASSLTESWEQYF.

This clonotype was detected only a few times. CDR3 nucleotide sequence: TGCAGTGCCTTATACGCGGTCTCCTACGAGCAGTACTTC. It translates to CSALYAVSYEQYF. The chain combines TRBV20-1 with TRBJ2-7; D gene ambiguous. This CDR3 has 13 amino acids. Germline values: CDR1 DFQATT, CDR2 SNEGSKA (reference sequence). Trimming took off 6 bases at V and 0 bases at J, with 12 bases between the two ends.

This chain's CDR3 is CATSRGQAGANVLTF. CDR3 sequence (DNA): TGTGCCACCAGCAGAGGGCAAGCGGGAGCCAACGTCCTGACTTTC. V is TRBV15 and J is TRBJ2-6, with 7 bases that match TRBD2. Germline loops: CDR1 LNHNV, CDR2 YYDKDF (reference sequence). V shed 1 base, J shed 7 bases, and the junction held 4 bases outside the gene matches. The CDR3 is 15 residues long.

The chain employs TRBV20-1 and TRBJ2-5; the D is unclear. Germline-derived CDR1 and CDR2 are DFQATT and SNEGSKA (reference sequence). V shed 7 bases and J shed 2 bases, with 11 bases lying between them. The CDR3 loop spans 12 amino acids. The CDR3 coding sequence is TGCAGTGGAAACTGGGCACAAGAGACCCAGTACTTC. Translated, it gives CSGNWAQETQYF.

The chain joins TRBV19 to TRBJ1-5; TRBD1 agrees at 10 bases. The CDR3 has 16 residues. J lost 3 bases, V lost 10 bases, and 12 bases had no gene match. The germline CDR1 and CDR2 sequences are LNHDA and SQIVND (reference sequence). CDR3 protein: CATSSETGGYNQPQHF. The DNA for the CDR3 is TGTGCCACTTCGTCTGAGACAGGGGGCTACAATCAGCCCCAGCATTTT. The full variable domain, with the rest looked up from reference TRBV19 and TRBJ1-5, is DGGITQSPKYLFRKEGQNVTLSCEQNLNHDAMYWYRQDPGQGLRLIYYSQIVNDFQKGDIAEGYSVSREKKESFPLTVTSAQKNPTAFYLCATSSETGGYNQPQHFGDGTRLSIL.

The chain links TRBV7-9 to TRBJ1-1; the D gene is possibly TRBD1 (6 bases). CDR1 and CDR2 from the germline V gene are SEHNR and FQNEAQ (reference sequence). The CDR3 has 16 residues. With 3 bases removed from V and 4 bases from J, the gap between germline ends came to 18 bases. CDR3 region: CASSLGAGAVGTEAFF. CDR3 DNA sequence: TGTGCCAGCAGCTTGGGGGCGGGGGCTGTGGGCACTGAAGCTTTCTTT. Using reference TRBV7-9 and TRBJ1-1 for the parts outside the CDR3, the full variable domain is DTGVSQNPRHKITKRGQNVTFRCDPISEHNRLYWYRQTLGQGPEFLTYFQNEAQLEKSRLLSDRFSAERPKGSFSTLEIQRTEQGDSAMYLCASSLGAGAVGTEAFFGQGTRLTVV.

The chain links TRBV2 to TRBJ1-4; no clear D. V lost 3 bases and J 4 bases, leaving 9 bases between the germline ends. CDR1 and CDR2 from the germline V gene are SNHLY and FYNNEI. The CDR3 contains 14 residues. The CDR3 spells CASSEGGSNEKLFF. As DNA, the CDR3 is TGTGCCAGCAGTGAGGGCGGGAGTAATGAAAAACTGTTTTTT.

This clonotype was picked up a small number of times. The J gene is TRBJ2-7, the V gene TRBV7-2; maybe TRBD1 (6 bases). V lost 3 bases and J lost 3, with 12 bases in between. The germline gives CDR1 SGHTA, CDR2 FQGNSA. CDR3 size: 14 residues. The CDR3, as DNA: TGTGCCAGCAGCTTCGGACCCAGGGGCTACGAGCAGTACTTC. The encoded protein is CASSFGPRGYEQYF.

This clonotype was seen repeatedly, ten times or more. This rearrangement joins TRBV7-9 to TRBJ2-7, with D unclear. Per the germline V gene, CDR1 is SEHNR and CDR2 is FQNEAQ (reference sequence). The CDR3 has 12 residues. The V gene lost 5 bases and the J gene lost 3 bases, with 8 bases spanning the gap. This CDR3 reads CASSPDLYEQYF. The CDR3 nucleotides read TGTGCCAGCAGCCCTGACCTCTACGAGCAGTACTTC.

In its sample, this clonotype was seen many times. The genes are TRBV9 and TRBJ1-1, with 9 bases lining up with TRBD1. The V segment lost 0 bases and the J segment 5 bases; nucleotides outside the gene matches: 2. The CDR3 runs 14 residues. Germline V gene lookup returns CDR1 SGDLS and CDR2 YYNGEE. This CDR3 is CASSVVGQGTEAFF. As DNA, the CDR3 is TGTGCCAGCAGCGTAGTTGGACAGGGGACTGAAGCTTTCTTT.

The J gene is TRBJ2-7, the V gene TRBV11-2; D perhaps matches TRBD1 (5 bases). Trimming shortened V by 0 bases and J by 4 bases, and 10 bases separated the two germline ends. The length of the CDR3 is 14 residues. CDR1 is SGHAT, CDR2 FQNNGV, per germline. CDR3 coding DNA: TGTGCCAGCAGCTTAGACAGGGTGAGGTACGAGCAGTACTTC. As protein: CASSLDRVRYEQYF.

This clonotype was observed many times. This chain uses TRBV20-1 with TRBJ1-5; D unclear. V was cut by 3 bases and J by 6 bases, with 18 bases left in between. The CDR3 runs to 15 residues. CDR1 is DFQATT, CDR2 SNEGSKA, per germline (reference sequence). CDR3 sequence reads: CSARIRGVIGQPQHF. CDR3 coding DNA: TGCAGTGCTAGGATACGGGGTGTTATCGGTCAGCCCCAGCATTTT.

Points on this clonotype: A much larger clone sits a single nucleotide away, making a read error possible. The gene calls are TRBV11-2 and TRBJ1-2, with D hard to call. The CDR3 totals 13 residues. Germline CDR1 reads SGHAT; CDR2 reads FQNNGV. Between the trimmed V and J ends, which lost 5 bases and 10 bases, there was a span of 17 bases. In DNA form, the CDR3 reads TGTGCCAGCAGCCGAGACATGGACGGGGACTACACCTTC. This sequence encodes CASSRDMDGDYTF.

The J gene is TRBJ1-5, the V gene TRBV2, with a weak D call TRBD1 (5 bases). Germline-derived CDR1 and CDR2 are SNHLY and FYNNEI. This CDR3 region has 14 residues. The ends were cut back, 7 bases at V and 4 bases at J, with 14 bases in the middle. CDR3 sequence reads: CASTRDVGNQPQHF. CDR3 in DNA: TGTGCCAGCACCAGGGACGTGGGAAATCAGCCCCAGCATTTT.

This chain joins TRBV25-1 and TRBJ1-1; no firm D call. V was trimmed by 5 bases and J by 1 base, leaving 11 bases between them. CDR1 is MGHDK and CDR2 is SYGVNS in the germline V gene. The CDR3 length is 14 residues. The CDR3 DNA follows: TGTGCCAGCAGTTACTGTGCAGGGAACACTGAAGCTTTCTTT. Encoded protein: CASSYCAGNTEAFF.

The chain is built from TRBV29-1 and TRBJ2-7, with a tentative D call TRBD2 (7 bases). Trimming removed 1 base at V and 5 bases at J, with 9 bases between. In germline, CDR1 is SQVTM, CDR2 ANQGSEA. The CDR3 length is 12 residues. CDR3 loop: CSVEGGGDEQYF. CDR3 bases: TGCAGCGTTGAAGGGGGGGGCGACGAGCAGTACTTC.

In this sample, this clonotype turned up a few times. V usage is TRBV10-3 and J usage is TRBJ2-5, with D unclear. V was cut by 0 bases and J by 7 bases, with 24 bases left in between. From germline, CDR1 is ENHRY and CDR2 SYGVKD. This CDR3 comprises 18 residues. CDR3 nucleotide sequence: TGTGCCATCAGTGAGTCGATTACAGCCTGGCCCCCGAAGGGGACCCAGTACTTC. This codes for CAISESITAWPPKGTQYF.

The table lists this clonotype with a few counts. An end of the junction differs from the germline gene, which may be a read error. The J gene is TRBJ1-1, the V gene TRBV19, with D possibly TRBD1 on 5 matching bases. Germline V gives CDR1 LNHDA, CDR2 SQIVND (reference sequence). The CDR3 is 15 residues long. The CDR3 region is CASSIDPPGNPEAFF. The CDR3 DNA reads TGTGCCAGTAGTATAGATCCACCAGGGAACCCTGAAGCTTTCTTT.

V usage is TRBV7-3 and J usage is TRBJ1-3; D gene unclear. The CDR3 loop spans 15 amino acids. The ends were cut back, 2 bases at V and 2 bases at J, with 10 bases in the middle. The germline V gene has CDR1 SGHTA and CDR2 FQGTGA. CDR3 in DNA: TGTGCCAGCAGCTTACGGTTGGATCCTGGAAACACCATATATTTT. It is translated as CASSLRLDPGNTIYF.

The chain uses TRBV7-9 and TRBJ2-1; TRBD2 aligns across 8 bases. The CDR3 is 16 amino acids. V shed 7 bases, J shed 7 bases, and the junction held 15 bases outside the gene matches. CDR1 is SEHNR and CDR2 is FQNEAQ in the germline V gene (reference sequence). CDR3 coding DNA: TGTGCCAGCACCATGGGAGCGGGAGTTTCTTGGAATGAGCAGTTCTTC. Translated: CASTMGAGVSWNEQFF.

This clonotype showed up just a few times. J is TRBJ2-7 and V is TRBV20-1, with D unclear. CDR1 and CDR2 (germline): DFQATT, SNEGSKA (reference sequence). Trimming shortened V by 0 bases and J by 3 bases, and 6 bases separated the two germline ends. The CDR3 has 12 amino acids. The CDR3 protein is CSARESSYEQYF. The CDR3, as DNA: TGCAGTGCTAGAGAAAGCAGCTACGAGCAGTACTTC.

This clonotype was found a few times. CDR3 amino acids: CSVRQDLIPYEQYF. In DNA, the CDR3 is TGCAGCGTCCGCCAGGACCTAATCCCCTACGAGCAGTACTTC. The V gene is TRBV29-1, the J gene TRBJ2-7; D gene uncertain. V dropped 6 bases and J dropped 2 bases, with 17 bases sitting between them. The CDR3 is 14 amino acids. The germline CDR1 and CDR2 sequences are SQVTM and ANQGSEA.

This clonotype was detected only a few times. J is TRBJ2-2 and V is TRBV15; D is possibly TRBD1 or TRBD2 (5 bases each). CDR3 size: 13 residues. V was cut by 8 bases and J by 3 bases, with 10 bases left in between. Per germline, CDR1 LNHNV and CDR2 YYDKDF (reference sequence). The CDR3 region is CATEGWHTGELFF. In nucleotides, the CDR3 is TGTGCCACCGAGGGGTGGCACACCGGGGAGCTGTTTTTT.